The clone carrying this T cell receptor (beta chain) was detected ten times or more. These data originate in a study of T-cell reconstitution after alpha-beta-depleted transplantation in children. TCRbeta library preparation incorporated unique molecular identifiers. TCRdb fed the PCR reads into MiXCR, producing one record per CDR3 protein. The sample has tens of thousands of distinct CDR3 sequences, about a tenth seen once. The CDR3 runs to 16 residues. Per germline, CDR1 MDHEN and CDR2 SYDVKM. V was clipped by 3 bases and J by 7 bases; unmatched bases: 8. The receptor comes from a human donor who donated a stem cell graft to a child with chronic granulomatous disease. The sequences come from PBMCs from the stem cell graft donor, collected from the stem cell graft. V gene TRBV28 combines with J gene TRBJ2-1; 11 bases line up with TRBD2. The CDR3 is CASSFLSLAGVNEQFF. The CDR3 DNA reads TGTGCCAGCAGTTTCCTCTCACTAGCGGGAGTGAATGAGCAGTTCTTC.